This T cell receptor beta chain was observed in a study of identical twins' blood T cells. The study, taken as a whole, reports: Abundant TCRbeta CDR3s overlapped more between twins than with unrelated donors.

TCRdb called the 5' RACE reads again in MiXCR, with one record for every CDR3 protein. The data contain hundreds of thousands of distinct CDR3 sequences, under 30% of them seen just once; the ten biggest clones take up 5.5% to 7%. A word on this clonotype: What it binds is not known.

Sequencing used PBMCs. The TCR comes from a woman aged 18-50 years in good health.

The CDR3 region is CASSYSRTSGNSEQYF. CDR3 sequence (DNA): TGTGCCAGCAGTTACTCCAGGACTAGCGGGAACTCCGAGCAGTACTTC. The V and J genes are TRBV6-5 and TRBJ2-7, with 12 nucleotides matching TRBD2. After removal of 0 bases from V and 6 bases from J, the junction contained 6 bases not matched to a gene. The CDR3 is made up of 16 amino acids. Germline V gene lookup returns CDR1 MNHEY and CDR2 SVGAGI.